These 3 T cell receptor beta chains were sequenced from one sample in a study of cytomegalovirus exposure and HLA in healthy donors. Primers: 60 Vbeta forward and 13 Jbeta reverse. The protocol was immunoSEQ multiplex PCR, while the TCRdb copy is restricted to in-frame clones and leaves out a portion. The sample lists 100,000 to 150,000 clones; about four fifths were seen once. The sample comprised PBMCs. The source is a woman aged 40 to 50 in good health and CMV-seropositive.

The CDR3 DNA reads as TGCGCCAGCAGCTTCGATAATTCACCCCTCCACTTT. Protein product: CASSFDNSPLHF. The chain combines TRBV5-1 with TRBJ1-6, with unresolved D. The CDR3 extends over 12 amino acids. V shed 2 bases and J shed 5 bases, with 2 bases lying between them. From germline, CDR1 is SGHRS and CDR2 YFSETQ.

As DNA, the CDR3 is TGTGCCATCGGGACTAGCGGGACCGGCGAGCAGTACTTC. As protein: CAIGTSGTGEQYF. V and J are TRBV10-3 and TRBJ2-7; 13 bases are shared with TRBD2. From germline, CDR1 is ENHRY and CDR2 SYGVKD. The trim removed 8 bases at V and 6 bases at J, leaving 4 bases unmatched. This CDR3 spans 13 amino acids.

The chain is built from TRBV7-9 and TRBJ1-1, with D uncertain. The V gene's germline CDR1 is SEHNR and CDR2 FQNEAQ (reference sequence). Trimming shortened V by 5 bases and J by 7 bases, and 8 bases separated the two germline ends. The CDR3 spans 11 residues. CDR3 nucleotide sequence: TGTGCCAGCAGCCCGGGAAGTGAAGCTTTCTTT. It codes for CASSPGSEAFF.